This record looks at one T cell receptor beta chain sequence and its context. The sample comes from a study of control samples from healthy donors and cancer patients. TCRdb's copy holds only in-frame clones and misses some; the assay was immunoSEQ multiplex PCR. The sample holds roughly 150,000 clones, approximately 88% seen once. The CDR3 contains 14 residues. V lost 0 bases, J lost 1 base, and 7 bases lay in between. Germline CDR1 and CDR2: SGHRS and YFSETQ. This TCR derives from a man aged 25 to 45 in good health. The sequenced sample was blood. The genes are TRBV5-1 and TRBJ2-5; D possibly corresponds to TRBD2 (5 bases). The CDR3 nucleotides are TGCGCCAGCAGCTTGGGGACTTTCCAAGAGACCCAGTACTTC. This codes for CASSLGTFQETQYF.